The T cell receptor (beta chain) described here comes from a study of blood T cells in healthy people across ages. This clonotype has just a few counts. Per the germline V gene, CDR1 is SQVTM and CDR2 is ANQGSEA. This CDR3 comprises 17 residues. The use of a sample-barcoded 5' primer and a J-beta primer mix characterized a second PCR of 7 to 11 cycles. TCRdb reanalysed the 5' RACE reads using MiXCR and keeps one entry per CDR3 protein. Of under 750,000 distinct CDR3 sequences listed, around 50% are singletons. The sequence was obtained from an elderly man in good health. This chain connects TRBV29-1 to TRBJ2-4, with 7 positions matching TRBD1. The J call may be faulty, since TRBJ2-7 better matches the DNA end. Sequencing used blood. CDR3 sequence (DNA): TGCAGCGTTGAAGGTGAAGGGGGCTTTGCTGGTTCGGGCGAGCAGTACTTC. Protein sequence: CSVEGEGGFAGSGEQYF.